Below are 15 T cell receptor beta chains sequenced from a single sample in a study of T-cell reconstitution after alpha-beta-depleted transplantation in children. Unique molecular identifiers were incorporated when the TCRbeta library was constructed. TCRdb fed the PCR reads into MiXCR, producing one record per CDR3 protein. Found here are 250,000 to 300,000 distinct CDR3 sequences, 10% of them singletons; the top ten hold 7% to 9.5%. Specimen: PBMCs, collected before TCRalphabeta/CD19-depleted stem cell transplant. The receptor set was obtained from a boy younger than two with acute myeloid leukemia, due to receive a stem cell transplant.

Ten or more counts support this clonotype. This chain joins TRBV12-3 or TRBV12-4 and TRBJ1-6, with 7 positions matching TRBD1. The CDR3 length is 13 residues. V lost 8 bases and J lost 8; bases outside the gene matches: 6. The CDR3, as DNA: TGTGCCAGCGGACGGGACAGCTATTCACCCCTCCACTTT. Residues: CASGRDSYSPLHF.

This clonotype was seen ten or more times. CDR3 region: CASSPTDGGVGYGYTF. The CDR3 DNA reads as TGTGCCAGCTCACCTACGGACGGCGGGGTGGGCTATGGCTACACCTTC. The rearrangement joins TRBV18 to TRBJ1-2; unclear D gene. From germline, CDR1 is KGHSH and CDR2 LQKENI. V lost 3 bases, J lost 4 bases, and 18 bases lay in between. This CDR3 has 16 amino acids.

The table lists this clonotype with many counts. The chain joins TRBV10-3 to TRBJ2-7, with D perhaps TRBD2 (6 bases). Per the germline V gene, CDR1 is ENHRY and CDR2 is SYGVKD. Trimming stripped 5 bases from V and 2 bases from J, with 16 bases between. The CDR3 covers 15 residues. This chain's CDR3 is CAISLEASATYEQYF. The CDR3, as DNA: TGTGCCATCAGTCTAGAGGCTAGCGCAACCTACGAGCAGTACTTC.

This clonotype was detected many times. The CDR3 coding sequence is TGTGCCAGCAGTTTATTGGGGAGTAAGGGGGAGACCCAGTACTTC. Translation gives CASSLLGSKGETQYF. This chain links TRBV27 with TRBJ2-5; perhaps D is TRBD1 or TRBD2 (5 bases each). The germline CDR1 and CDR2 sequences are MNHEY and SMNVEV (reference sequence). The CDR3 has 15 amino acids. Between the trimmed V and J ends, which lost 1 base and 5 bases, there was a span of 14 bases.

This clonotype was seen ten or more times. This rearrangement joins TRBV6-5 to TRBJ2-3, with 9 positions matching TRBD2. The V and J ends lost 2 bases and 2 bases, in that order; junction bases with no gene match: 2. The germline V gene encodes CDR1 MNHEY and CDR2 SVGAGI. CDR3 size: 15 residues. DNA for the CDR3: TGTGCCAGCAGTTACGGCGGGAGGGCCACAGATACGCAGTATTTT. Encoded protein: CASSYGGRATDTQYF.

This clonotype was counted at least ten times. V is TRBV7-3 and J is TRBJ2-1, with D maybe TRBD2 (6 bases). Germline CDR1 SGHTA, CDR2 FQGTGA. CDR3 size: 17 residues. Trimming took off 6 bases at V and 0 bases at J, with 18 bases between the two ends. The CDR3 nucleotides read TGTGCCAGCAGTTCACCTGGACTACAAAGCTCCTACAATGAGCAGTTCTTC. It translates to CASSSPGLQSSYNEQFF.

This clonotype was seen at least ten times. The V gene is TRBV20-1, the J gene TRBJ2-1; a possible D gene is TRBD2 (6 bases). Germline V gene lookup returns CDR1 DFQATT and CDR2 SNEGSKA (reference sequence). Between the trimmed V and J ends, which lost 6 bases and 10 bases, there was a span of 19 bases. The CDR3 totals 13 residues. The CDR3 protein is CSALAAAGNEQFF. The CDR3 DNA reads TGCAGTGCCCTCGCTGCGGCGGGAAACGAGCAGTTCTTC.

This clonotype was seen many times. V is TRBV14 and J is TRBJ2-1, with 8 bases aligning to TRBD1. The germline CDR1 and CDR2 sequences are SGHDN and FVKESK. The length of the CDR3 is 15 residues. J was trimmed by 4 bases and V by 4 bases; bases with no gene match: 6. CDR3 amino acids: CASSPGQGWYNEQFF. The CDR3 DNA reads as TGTGCCAGCAGCCCCGGACAGGGATGGTACAATGAGCAGTTCTTC.

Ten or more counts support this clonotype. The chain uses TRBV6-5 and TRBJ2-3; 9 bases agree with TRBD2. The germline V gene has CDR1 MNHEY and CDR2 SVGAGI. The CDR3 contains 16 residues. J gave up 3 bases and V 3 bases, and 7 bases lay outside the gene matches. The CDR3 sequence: CASSYRSGGGTDTQYF. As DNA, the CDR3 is TGTGCCAGCAGTTATCGTAGCGGGGGAGGGACAGATACGCAGTATTTT.

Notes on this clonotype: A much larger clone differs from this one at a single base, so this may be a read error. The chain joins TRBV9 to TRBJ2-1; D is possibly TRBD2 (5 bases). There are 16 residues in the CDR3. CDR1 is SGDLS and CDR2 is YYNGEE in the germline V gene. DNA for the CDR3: TGTGCCAGCAGCGCGCCTAGCCAGAGCTCCTACAATGACCAGTTCTTC. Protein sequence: CASSAPSQSSYNDQFF.

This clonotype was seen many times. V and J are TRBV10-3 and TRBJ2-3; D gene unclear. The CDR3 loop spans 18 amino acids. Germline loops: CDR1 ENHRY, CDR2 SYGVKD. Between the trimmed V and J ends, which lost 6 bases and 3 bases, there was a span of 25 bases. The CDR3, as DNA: TGTGCCATCAGCGGAAGGGTTGCCAGCCTCATGGGGACAGATACGCAGTATTTT. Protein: CAISGRVASLMGTDTQYF.

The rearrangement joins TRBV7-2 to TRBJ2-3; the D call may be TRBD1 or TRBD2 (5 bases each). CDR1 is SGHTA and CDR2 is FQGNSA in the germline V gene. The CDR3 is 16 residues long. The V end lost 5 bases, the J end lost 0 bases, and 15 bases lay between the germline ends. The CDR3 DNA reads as TGTGCCAGCAGCCGAATAGGGACCCCAAGCACAGATACGCAGTATTTT. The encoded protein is CASSRIGTPSTDTQYF.

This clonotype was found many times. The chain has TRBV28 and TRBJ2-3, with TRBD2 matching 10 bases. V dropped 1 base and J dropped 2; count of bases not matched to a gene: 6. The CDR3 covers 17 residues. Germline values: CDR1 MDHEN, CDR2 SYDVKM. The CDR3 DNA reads TGTGCCAGCAGTTTATCCGAGACTAGCGGGTACACAGATACGCAGTATTTT. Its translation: CASSLSETSGYTDTQYF.

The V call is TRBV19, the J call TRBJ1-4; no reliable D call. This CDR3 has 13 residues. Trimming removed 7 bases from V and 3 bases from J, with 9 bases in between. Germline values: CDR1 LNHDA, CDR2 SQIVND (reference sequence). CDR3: CASNETPNEKLFF. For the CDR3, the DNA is TGTGCCAGTAACGAGACTCCTAATGAAAAACTGTTTTTT.

CDR3 loop: CASSLYPSGTPDGAFF. In DNA, the CDR3 is TGTGCCAGCAGTTTGTATCCTTCCGGGACCCCGGACGGAGCTTTCTTT. V is TRBV27 and J is TRBJ1-1; tentatively, D is TRBD1 (5 bases). V was clipped by 3 bases and J by 10 bases, with 24 bases between them. The CDR3 consists of 16 residues. Germline V gene lookup returns CDR1 MNHEY and CDR2 SMNVEV (reference sequence).